The clone carrying this T cell receptor (beta chain) came up once. The same CDR3 is also encoded by other DNA sequences in this sample. The repertoire was sequenced with immunoSEQ multiplex PCR; TCRdb's copy has only in-frame clones and lacks some. The sample yields about 41,000 clones, around 84% seen once. This specimen comes from a study of T cell clonotyping in hematopoietic cell transplantation. This CDR3 contains 13 residues. The V end lost 3 bases, the J end lost 4 bases, and 9 bases lay between the germline ends. The germline V gene has CDR1 SGHNT and CDR2 YENEEA. The sample's time point: recipient sample about 28 days before transplant, after cytoreduction.

This specimen was peripheral blood mononuclear cells, taken before stem cell transplant. The J gene is TRBJ1-1, the V gene TRBV11-3, with D unclear. The sequence was obtained from a man in his sixties with acute myeloid leukemia. Some clones in this sample may be carry-over from other donors' samples. CDR3 sequence reads: CASSFGVGTEAFF. CDR3 sequence (DNA): TGTGCCAGCAGCTTTGGGGTTGGCACTGAAGCTTTCTTT.